This T cell receptor (beta chain) was captured by sequencing in a study of OX40 agonist ivuxolimab in advanced cancers. About the study as a whole: Ivuxolimab, which targeted the costimulatory receptor OX40 (CD134), was an agonistic, fully human IgG2 monoclonal antibody. Intravenous ivuxolimab was administered to patients every 2 weeks at six dose levels: 0.01, 0.1, 0.3, 1.5, 3 and 10 mg/kg. The purpose of peripheral TCRbeta sequencing was to test whether ivuxolimab changed TCR sequence diversity and led to clonal T-cell expansion. Patients were allowed to have had prior anti-PD-1, anti-PD-L1 or anti-CTLA-4 therapy, and around two fifths of the dose-escalation patients had been treated with checkpoint inhibitors. Partial responses were achieved by three dose-escalation patients, of whom one had hepatocellular carcinoma and two had cutaneous melanoma. In the dose-escalation cohort, 82.7% of patients were male, and the mean age was approximately 64 years, with a range of about 23 to 85. The paper describes the monotherapy dose-escalation part (N ≈ 52 patients) of the phase I trial of ivuxolimab. Of the roughly 52 dose-escalation patients, hepatocellular carcinoma was present in roughly 19, melanoma in roughly 15, renal cell carcinoma in 9 and head and neck cancer in 9.

Trimming takes 3 bases off V and 4 bases off J; junction bases not matched to a gene: 14. CDR1 SGDLS and CDR2 YYNGEE are derived from the germline V gene. From the cysteine through the phenylalanine, the CDR3 covers 18 amino acids. Only the CDR3 part of the read is kept: 54 bases, read in frame from the first base. Genomic DNA was extracted from sorted cells for sequencing of the TCRbeta CDR3 region. The immunoSEQ Assay was used for sequencing of TCRbeta CDR3 regions. Imported from immuneACCESS, the table was reduced by TCRdb to in-frame sequences with V and J called. These copies leave out some clones; in studies compared against another copy, an unresolved V gene accounts for under half, and the cause of the remainder is not known. This sample is represented by under 85,000 clones; around 89% of them were singletons. Clones ranked in the top ten supply under 0.6% of the sample. What the authors observed across the whole study: Low levels of normalized T-cell clonal expansion were also seen in some nonresponding patients. After ivuxolimab, expanded clones were on average more numerous among CD8+ T cells than among CD4+ T cells. Which antigens the clonally expanded peripheral T cells were specific for was not determined. At doses of 0.1 to 3.0 mg/kg, clonal expansion of both CD4+ and CD8+ blood T cells was observed from baseline to week 6. Partial responders in the 0.1-3.0 mg/kg groups had among the lowest normalized peripheral clonal expansion, especially among CD8+ T cells.

This clone showed up just once. Its antigen is not yet known. Nothing much larger sits one base from this clone, and base qualities are not available. Patients with a history of autoimmune disease or receiving systemic immunosuppression were excluded from the trial. Peripheral blood for TCR sequencing was collected from all dose cohorts at baseline, on cycle 4 day 1, and on cycle 7 day 1. Samples came from an open-label, multicenter, first-in-human phase I dose-escalation trial of ivuxolimab. The trial enrolled adults with locally advanced or metastatic head and neck squamous cell, hepatocellular, melanoma or renal cell carcinoma. CD4+ and CD8+ T cells were sorted separately from peripheral blood before TCR sequencing.

The V and J genes are TRBV9 and TRBJ2-1, and TRBD2 matches 9 of the central bases. The sample was CD4+ or CD8+ T cells sorted from blood, taken in a trial of the OX40 agonist ivuxolimab. The sequence was obtained from an adult with an advanced solid tumor such as melanoma, head and neck, liver or kidney cancer. The DNA sequence is TGTGCCAGCAGCGCCACTCTGGGAGGAGCGGGGGGATACAATGAGCAGTTCTTC. It specifies CASSATLGGAGGYNEQFF.